This T cell receptor (beta chain) was sequenced during a study of blood T cell repertoires in COVID-19. Germline loops: CDR1 KGHSH, CDR2 LQKENI. The CDR3 is 16 residues long. The V and J ends lost 3 bases and 6 bases, in that order; junction bases with no gene match: 7. Measured with immunoSEQ multiplex PCR; TCRdb has only the in-frame clones, and not every one. The sample yields 210,000 or so clones, around 82% seen once. The receptor was derived from a woman aged 50 to 60 who had been exposed to COVID-19. J is TRBJ2-4 and V is TRBV18; 11 bases fit TRBD1. Sequenced: PBMCs or T cells enriched from blood (not recorded which). The CDR3 loop reads CASSPRTGGFPNIQYF. Here the CDR3 DNA reads TGTGCCAGCTCACCCCGGACAGGGGGCTTTCCAAACATTCAGTACTTC.